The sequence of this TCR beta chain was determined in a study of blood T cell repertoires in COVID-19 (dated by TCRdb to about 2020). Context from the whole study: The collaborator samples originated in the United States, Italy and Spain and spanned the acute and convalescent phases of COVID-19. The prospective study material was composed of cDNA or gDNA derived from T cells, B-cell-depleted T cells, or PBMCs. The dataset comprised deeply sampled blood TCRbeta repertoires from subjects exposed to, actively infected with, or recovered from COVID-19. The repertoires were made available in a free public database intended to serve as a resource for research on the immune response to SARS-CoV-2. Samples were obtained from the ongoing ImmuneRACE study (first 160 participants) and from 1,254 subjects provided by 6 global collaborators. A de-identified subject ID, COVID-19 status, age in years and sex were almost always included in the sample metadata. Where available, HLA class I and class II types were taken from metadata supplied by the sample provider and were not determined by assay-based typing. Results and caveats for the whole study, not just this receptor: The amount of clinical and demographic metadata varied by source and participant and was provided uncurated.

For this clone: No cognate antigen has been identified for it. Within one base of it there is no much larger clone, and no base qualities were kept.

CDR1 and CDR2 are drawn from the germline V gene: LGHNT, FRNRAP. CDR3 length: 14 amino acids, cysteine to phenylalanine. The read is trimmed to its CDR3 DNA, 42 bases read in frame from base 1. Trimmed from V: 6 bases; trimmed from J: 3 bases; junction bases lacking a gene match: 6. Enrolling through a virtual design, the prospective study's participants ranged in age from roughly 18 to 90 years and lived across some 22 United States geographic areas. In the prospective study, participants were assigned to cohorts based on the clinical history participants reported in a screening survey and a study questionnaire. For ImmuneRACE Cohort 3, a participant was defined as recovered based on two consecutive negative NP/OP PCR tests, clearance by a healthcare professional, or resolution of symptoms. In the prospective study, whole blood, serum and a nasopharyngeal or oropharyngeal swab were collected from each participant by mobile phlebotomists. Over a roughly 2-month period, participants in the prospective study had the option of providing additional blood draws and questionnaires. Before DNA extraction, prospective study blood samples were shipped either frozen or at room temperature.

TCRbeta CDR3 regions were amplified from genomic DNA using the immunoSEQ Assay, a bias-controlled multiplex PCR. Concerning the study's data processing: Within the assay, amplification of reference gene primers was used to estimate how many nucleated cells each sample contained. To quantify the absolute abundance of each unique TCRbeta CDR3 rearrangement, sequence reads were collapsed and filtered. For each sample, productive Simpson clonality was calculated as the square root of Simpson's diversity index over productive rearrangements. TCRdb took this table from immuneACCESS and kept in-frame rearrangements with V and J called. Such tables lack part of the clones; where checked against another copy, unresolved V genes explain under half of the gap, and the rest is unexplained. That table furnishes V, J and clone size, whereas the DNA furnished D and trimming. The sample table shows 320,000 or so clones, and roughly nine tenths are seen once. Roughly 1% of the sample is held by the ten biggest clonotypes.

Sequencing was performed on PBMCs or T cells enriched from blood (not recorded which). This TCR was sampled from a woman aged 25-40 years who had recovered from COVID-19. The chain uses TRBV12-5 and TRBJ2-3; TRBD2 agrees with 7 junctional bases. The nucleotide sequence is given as TGTGCTAGTGGAGTGACTAGCAGAACAGATACGCAGTATTTT. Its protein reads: CASGVTSRTDTQYF.